This entry lists 26 T cell receptor beta chains sequenced from one sample in a study of cytomegalovirus exposure and HLA in healthy donors. Sequencing used immunoSEQ multiplex PCR; TCRdb keeps in-frame clones, though not all of them. The sample has about 65,000 clones, about 90% seen once. Sequenced input: PBMCs. These receptors were collected from a woman between 18 and 29 years old in good health and CMV-seronegative.

The J gene is TRBJ1-5, the V gene TRBV27; D might be TRBD1 (6 bases). Deletions cut 6 bases from V and 0 bases from J, with 12 bases between. Germline values: CDR1 MNHEY, CDR2 SMNVEV (reference sequence). The CDR3 runs 15 residues. The CDR3 bases are TGTGCCAGCAGCCCGGACAGCCTTAGCAATCAGCCCCAGCATTTT. Protein sequence: CASSPDSLSNQPQHF.

V and J are TRBV28 and TRBJ2-3, with 10 bases that match TRBD2. CDR3 length: 14 amino acids. V shed 8 bases and J 2 bases; nucleotides not matched to a gene: 4. Germline values: CDR1 MDHEN, CDR2 SYDVKM. CDR3 amino acids: CASGAGGPTDTQYF. The DNA for the CDR3 is TGTGCCAGCGGAGCGGGAGGGCCCACAGATACGCAGTATTTT.

This rearrangement joins TRBV2 to TRBJ1-5; tentatively, D is TRBD1 (5 bases). V was pared by 2 bases and J by 5 bases, with 13 bases between. CDR3 length: 15 residues. The germline gives CDR1 SNHLY, CDR2 FYNNEI. The CDR3 DNA follows: TGTGCCAGCAGTGAAAATGTGGGCAGGGATCAGCCCCAGCATTTT. It is translated as CASSENVGRDQPQHF. The variable domain in full, with the rest retrieved from reference TRBV2 and TRBJ1-5, is EPEVTQTPSHQVTQMGQEVILRCVPISNHLYFYWYRQILGQKVEFLVSFYNNEISEKSEIFDDQFSVERPDGSNFTLKIRSTKLEDSAMYFCASSENVGRDQPQHFGDGTRLSIL.

The CDR3 reads CAGGETGGGNTEAFF. CDR3 coding DNA: TGTGCCGGAGGGGAGACAGGGGGAGGGAACACTGAAGCTTTCTTT. The chain combines TRBV2 with TRBJ1-1, with 9 bases matching TRBD1. This CDR3 has 15 residues. Germline V gives CDR1 SNHLY, CDR2 FYNNEI. Trimming removed 11 bases from V and 1 base from J; junction bases left unmatched: 11.

The chain employs TRBV6-6 and TRBJ2-7; possibly TRBD2 for D (7 bases). This CDR3 spans 13 amino acids. Trimming left V 8 bases short and J 7 bases short, with 18 bases between. Germline V CDR1 and CDR2: MNHNY, SVGAGI (reference sequence). The CDR3 spells CASFGTTRGEQYF. Here the CDR3 DNA reads TGTGCCAGCTTCGGGACAACGCGGGGGGAGCAGTACTTC.

The rearrangement joins TRBV7-9 to TRBJ1-6; a possible D gene is TRBD1 (5 bases). The CDR3 has 16 residues. V lost 8 bases to trimming and J lost 0 bases, with 14 bases between them. CDR1 and CDR2 from the germline V gene are SEHNR and FQNEAQ (reference sequence). Here the CDR3 reads CASRGGGGSYNSPLHF. CDR3 sequence (DNA): TGTGCCAGCCGGGGGGGTGGCGGCTCCTATAATTCACCCCTCCACTTT.

The V call is TRBV5-1, the J call TRBJ2-2; TRBD2 matches at 10 bases. The CDR3 has 16 residues. V shed 3 bases and J 2 bases; nucleotides not matched to a gene: 4. Germline V CDR1 and CDR2: SGHRS, YFSETQ. The chain's CDR3 is CASSSTSGINTGELFF. CDR3 bases: TGCGCCAGCAGCTCCACTAGCGGGATCAACACCGGGGAGCTGTTTTTT.

V gene TRBV7-2 combines with J gene TRBJ1-2, with a weak D call TRBD1 (6 bases). CDR3 length equals 13 residues. Trimming pared 2 bases from V and 7 bases from J, leaving 11 bases between. Looked up from germline, CDR1 is SGHTA and CDR2 is FQGNSA. In nucleotides, the CDR3 is TGTGCCAGCAGCTTACAGGGGCAGCTTGGCTACACCTTC. Translated: CASSLQGQLGYTF.

The V and J genes are TRBV4-3 and TRBJ1-2; D is perhaps TRBD1 (5 bases). The germline CDR1 and CDR2 sequences are LGHNA and YSLEER. The CDR3 sequence is 12 residues long. V lost 4 bases, J lost 5 bases, and 8 bases lay in between. The CDR3 spells CASSLRGYGYTF. The CDR3 DNA follows: TGCGCCAGCAGCCTAAGGGGATATGGCTACACCTTC.

V gene TRBV7-2 combines with J gene TRBJ2-3; 7 bases are a match to TRBD2. V shed 3 bases and J 4 bases; nucleotides not matched to a gene: 13. CDR1 and CDR2 (germline): SGHTA, FQGNSA. The CDR3 length is 17 residues. The CDR3, as DNA: TGTGCCAGCAGCTTCGGTAGCGACGGGGGGAGAGCAGATACGCAGTATTTT. As protein: CASSFGSDGGRADTQYF. The full variable domain, in which reference TRBV7-2 and TRBJ2-3 provide the parts outside the CDR3, is GAGVSQSPSNKVTEKGKDVELRCDPISGHTALYWYRQSLGQGLEFLIYFQGNSAPDKSGLPSDRFSAERTGGSVSTLTIQRTQQEDSAVYLCASSFGSDGGRADTQYFGPGTRLTVL.

The chain combines TRBV6-5 with TRBJ1-2, with 10 bases that match TRBD1. The CDR3 contains 14 residues. The germline V gene has CDR1 MNHEY and CDR2 SVGAGI. J gave up 3 bases and V 6 bases, and 4 bases lay outside the gene matches. CDR3: CASRETGGDYGYTF. The DNA for the CDR3 is TGTGCCAGCAGGGAGACAGGGGGCGACTATGGCTACACCTTC.

This clone was detected only once. The V and J genes are TRBV6-5 and TRBJ1-1; a possible D gene is TRBD1 (6 bases). Germline V gene sequence: CDR1 MNHEY, CDR2 SVGAGI. Trimming shortened V by 11 bases and J by 8 bases, and 21 bases separated the two germline ends. CDR3 length equals 13 residues. The CDR3 DNA reads as TGTGCCTCAGCCGCCGGGGGGCCGGGCGAAGCTTTCTTT. It specifies CASAAGGPGEAFF.

For the CDR3, the DNA is TGCAGCGTGGGAGCGGGAGCAGCCAATGAGCAGTTCTTC. Residues: CSVGAGAANEQFF. The V gene is TRBV29-1, the J gene TRBJ2-1, with TRBD2 identical over 8 bases. CDR1 is SQVTM, CDR2 ANQGSEA, per germline. There are 13 residues in the CDR3. J was trimmed by 6 bases and V by 6 bases; bases with no gene match: 7.

V is TRBV11-2 and J is TRBJ1-2; unclear D gene. Germline-derived CDR1 and CDR2 are SGHAT and FQNNGV. Trimming left V 1 base short and J 6 bases short, with 9 bases between. The CDR3 consists of 13 residues. The CDR3 sequence: CASSLAVRDGYTF. The CDR3 coding sequence is TGTGCCAGCAGCTTAGCAGTACGGGATGGCTACACCTTC. Using reference TRBV11-2 and TRBJ1-2 for the parts outside the CDR3, the full variable domain is EAGVAQSPRYKIIEKRQSVAFWCNPISGHATLYWYQQILGQGPKLLIQFQNNGVVDDSQLPKDRFSAERLKGVDSTLKIQPAKLEDSAVYLCASSLAVRDGYTFGSGTRLTVV.

The gene calls are TRBV6-4 and TRBJ2-7; 9 positions match TRBD1. Trimming removed 6 bases from V and 2 bases from J; junction bases left unmatched: 8. Germline lookup yields CDR1 MRHNA and CDR2 SNTAGT. The CDR3 is made up of 15 amino acids. The CDR3 nucleotides read TGTGCCAGCAGAGGCTCGGGACAGGGTCCCTACGAGCAGTACTTC. Its translation is CASRGSGQGPYEQYF.

The V call is TRBV12-5, the J call TRBJ2-3; 11 bases are a match to TRBD2. The length of the CDR3 is 14 residues. Looked up from germline, CDR1 is LGHNT and CDR2 is FRNRAP. The trim removed 8 bases at V and 10 bases at J, leaving 11 bases unmatched. The CDR3 DNA follows: TGTGCTAGTTCCTCTAGCGGGGGGCGCCTCCCGCAGTATTTT. It encodes CASSSSGGRLPQYF.

The chain has TRBV28 and TRBJ1-2; maybe TRBD1 (6 bases). The CDR3 consists of 15 residues. With 1 base removed from V and 2 bases from J, the gap between germline ends came to 11 bases. Germline V gives CDR1 MDHEN, CDR2 SYDVKM. In DNA form, the CDR3 reads TGTGCCAGCAGTTTATACACGGGACAAAACTATGGCTACACCTTC. The encoded protein is CASSLYTGQNYGYTF.

This clone appeared a single time. The chain couples TRBV19 to TRBJ2-7; TRBD1 is a possible D gene (5 bases). CDR1 LNHDA and CDR2 SQIVND come from the germline V gene (reference sequence). The CDR3 consists of 16 residues. Trimming removed 5 bases from V and 2 bases from J, with 19 bases in between. The chain's CDR3 is CASSLLTAHQPYEQYF. The CDR3 region has the DNA TGTGCCAGTAGTCTGCTGACAGCTCACCAACCCTACGAGCAGTACTTC.

In its sample, this clone was seen once. V and J are TRBV28 and TRBJ2-1; tentative D call: TRBD1 (5 bases). The V end lost 3 bases, the J end lost 0 bases, and 15 bases lay between the germline ends. CDR1 and CDR2 (germline): MDHEN, SYDVKM. The CDR3 extends over 17 amino acids. The CDR3 region has the DNA TGTGCCAGCAGTTTTTTGGGGCCTACCATCTCCTACAATGAGCAGTTCTTC. Protein product: CASSFLGPTISYNEQFF. The complete variable domain, with remaining parts taken from reference TRBV28 and TRBJ2-1, reads DVKVTQSSRYLVKRTGEKVFLECVQDMDHENMFWYRQDPGLGLRLIYFSYDVKMKEKGDIPEGYSVSREKKERFSLILESASTNQTSMYLCASSFLGPTISYNEQFFGPGTRLTVL.

The rearrangement links TRBV6-5 to TRBJ1-6; TRBD1 is a possible D gene (6 bases). The V gene lost 7 bases and the J gene lost 6 bases, with 16 bases spanning the gap. CDR1 is MNHEY, CDR2 SVGAGI, per germline. The CDR3 covers 15 residues. CDR3 sequence (DNA): TGTGCCAGCACCAGGGGAAAGGGACCTAATTCACCCCTCCACTTT. Translating it yields CASTRGKGPNSPLHF.

This chain connects TRBV5-1 to TRBJ2-3; D not resolved. The CDR3 consists of 15 residues. Trimming removed 1 base at V and 0 bases at J, with 9 bases between. Per germline, CDR1 SGHRS and CDR2 YFSETQ. The CDR3 region is CASSLTSSSTDTQYF. In nucleotides, the CDR3 is TGCGCCAGCAGCTTGACGAGTTCTAGCACAGATACGCAGTATTTT.

The V and J genes are TRBV7-2 and TRBJ2-7, with a possible D match to TRBD2 (6 bases). The CDR3 contains 16 residues. The V end lost 3 bases, the J end lost 0 bases, and 15 bases lay between the germline ends. The germline V gene encodes CDR1 SGHTA and CDR2 FQGNSA. Here the CDR3 DNA reads TGTGCCAGCAGCTTTAATTCACCGGGACTCTCCTACGAGCAGTACTTC. Residues: CASSFNSPGLSYEQYF. Full variable domain (remainder filled in from reference TRBV7-2 and TRBJ2-7): GAGVSQSPSNKVTEKGKDVELRCDPISGHTALYWYRQSLGQGLEFLIYFQGNSAPDKSGLPSDRFSAERTGGSVSTLTIQRTQQEDSAVYLCASSFNSPGLSYEQYFGPGTRLTVT.

The chain joins TRBV5-1 to TRBJ1-1; D unclear. Germline V lookup: CDR1 SGHRS, CDR2 YFSETQ. The CDR3 is 14 amino acids. Trimming cost V 0 bases and J 4 bases, with 10 bases left between them. Written as DNA, the CDR3 is TGCGCCAGCAGCTTGGGGGCCTCGGCCACTGAAGCTTTCTTT. Its translation is CASSLGASATEAFF. Full variable domain (outside the CDR3, taken from reference TRBV5-1 and TRBJ1-1): KAGVTQTPRYLIKTRGQQVTLSCSPISGHRSVSWYQQTPGQGLQFLFEYFSETQRNKGNFPGRFSGRQFSNSRSEMNVSTLELGDSALYLCASSLGASATEAFFGQGTRLTVV.

V usage is TRBV9 and J usage is TRBJ1-3; D is unresolved. Trimming pared 4 bases from V and 7 bases from J, leaving 12 bases between. The CDR3 totals 13 residues. Germline CDR1 reads SGDLS; CDR2 reads YYNGEE. CDR3 coding DNA: TGTGCCAGCAGCCCGGGTGTTTGGAACACCATATATTTT. It is translated as CASSPGVWNTIYF.

This clone was detected only once. DNA for the CDR3: TGCGCCAGCAGCCGGGAGGGACAGGGTATCAATGAGCAGTTCTTC. It yields the protein CASSREGQGINEQFF. The rearrangement links TRBV5-1 to TRBJ2-1, with D maybe TRBD1 (9 bases). Germline V gene lookup returns CDR1 SGHRS and CDR2 YFSETQ. V lost 4 bases, J lost 6 bases, and 17 bases lay in between. The CDR3 sequence is 15 residues long.

The chain links TRBV27 to TRBJ2-7, with TRBD2 identical over 10 bases. With V trimmed by 3 bases and J by 3 bases, 11 bases remained unmatched. The CDR3 consists of 17 residues. CDR1 is MNHEY, CDR2 SMNVEV, per germline (reference sequence). CDR3 DNA sequence: TGTGCCAGCAGTTTTACAGCGGGGGGGTGGTCCTTCTACGAGCAGTACTTC. This sequence encodes CASSFTAGGWSFYEQYF.